Below are 23 T cell receptor beta chains sequenced from a single sample in a study of human CD4 T cells and Enterobacteriaceae. The protocol was immunoSEQ multiplex PCR, while the TCRdb copy is restricted to in-frame clones and leaves out a portion. Among tens of thousands of clones listed, around four fifths were seen once. Memory CD4+ T cells were sorted as all CD4+ cells except CD45RA+CCR7+CD95- naive cells, over 95% pure. Sample: memory CD4+ T cells from blood. The source of these receptors is a human donor in good health.

V and J are TRBV18 and TRBJ2-7; 7 bases line up with TRBD1. V shed 0 bases and J 7 bases; nucleotides not matched to a gene: 6. The CDR3 sequence is 14 residues long. Germline V CDR1 and CDR2: KGHSH, LQKENI. CDR3 nucleotides: TGTGCCAGCTCACCACCGGACAGGCCCCAGGAGCAGTACTTC. It codes for CASSPPDRPQEQYF.

The rearrangement links TRBV7-9 to TRBJ2-7, with 9 nucleotides matching TRBD1. Germline-derived CDR1 and CDR2 are SEHNR and FQNEAQ (reference sequence). There are 14 residues in the CDR3. Germline trimming cut 4 bases from V and 6 bases from J; bases unmatched to any gene: 7. As DNA, the CDR3 is TGTGCCAGCAGCTCAGGGGGACAGGGTGCCGAGCAGTACTTC. This gives the protein CASSSGGQGAEQYF. The complete variable domain, with remaining parts taken from reference TRBV7-9 and TRBJ2-7, reads DTGVSQNPRHKITKRGQNVTFRCDPISEHNRLYWYRQTLGQGPEFLTYFQNEAQLEKSRLLSDRFSAERPKGSFSTLEIQRTEQGDSAMYLCASSSGGQGAEQYFGPGTRLTVT.

This chain connects TRBV2 to TRBJ2-5; 7 bases map to TRBD2. CDR3 length equals 15 residues. V lost 5 bases to trimming and J lost 7 bases; unmatched junction nucleotides: 13. Germline V lookup: CDR1 SNHLY, CDR2 FYNNEI. The CDR3 here is CASSLGGLGPRTQYF. CDR3 in DNA: TGTGCCAGCAGTTTGGGGGGGTTGGGCCCCCGGACCCAGTACTTC.

The genes are TRBV10-3 and TRBJ2-6; 8 bases are a match to TRBD1. Germline trimming cut 5 bases from V and 2 bases from J; bases unmatched to any gene: 5. Germline V gene sequence: CDR1 ENHRY, CDR2 SYGVKD. This CDR3 spans 16 amino acids. DNA of the CDR3: TGTGCCATCAGTCCGGACAGGGCAGCTGGGGCCAACGTCCTGACTTTC. Encoded protein: CAISPDRAAGANVLTF.

This clone was seen a handful of times. The V call is TRBV5-5, the J call TRBJ1-5; D is undetermined. The CDR3 loop spans 16 amino acids. CDR1 is SGHKS and CDR2 is YYEKEE in the germline V gene (reference sequence). Trimming cost V 0 bases and J 0 bases, with 10 bases left between them. CDR3 coding DNA: TGTGCCAGCAGCTTGGTTCCCAGTTTTAGCAATCAGCCCCAGCATTTT. Encoded protein: CASSLVPSFSNQPQHF.

The rearrangement joins TRBV6-5 to TRBJ2-3, with a weak D call TRBD1 (5 bases). Trimming took off 0 bases at V and 5 bases at J, with 12 bases between the two ends. There are 15 residues in the CDR3. Germline V CDR1 and CDR2: MNHEY, SVGAGI. Here the CDR3 DNA reads TGTGCCAGCAGTTACTCGACCAGGGTTGGAGATACGCAGTATTTT. Amino acids: CASSYSTRVGDTQYF.

The gene calls are TRBV5-4 and TRBJ1-1; 7 positions match TRBD1. Trimming at V came to 4 bases and at J to 5 bases, leaving 14 bases not matched to a gene. The CDR3 loop spans 16 amino acids. Germline lookup yields CDR1 SGHNT and CDR2 YYREEE (reference sequence). CDR3 bases: TGTGCCAGCAGCCCAAGCGGGAGGGGGCGACGTACTGAAGCTTTCTTT. Amino acid sequence: CASSPSGRGRRTEAFF.

J is TRBJ1-1 and V is TRBV2; D gene ambiguous. Deletions cut 1 base from V and 3 bases from J, with 9 bases between. CDR3 length: 14 amino acids. Looked up from germline, CDR1 is SNHLY and CDR2 is FYNNEI. The chain's CDR3 is CASSEGTVDTEAFF. The CDR3 DNA reads as TGTGCCAGCAGTGAAGGGACGGTGGACACTGAAGCTTTCTTT.

This clone came up once. The chain uses TRBV6-4 and TRBJ2-2; the D gene is possibly TRBD2 (6 bases). CDR3 length equals 18 residues. CDR1 and CDR2 (germline): MRHNA, SNTAGT. V was cut by 2 bases and J by 1 base, with 17 bases left in between. For the CDR3, the DNA is TGTGCCAGCAGTGACGCTCGAAACCGGGACTTGAACACCGGGGAGCTGTTTTTT. It encodes CASSDARNRDLNTGELFF.

V usage is TRBV29-1 and J usage is TRBJ2-7; a possible D gene is TRBD1 (5 bases). CDR3 size: 14 residues. Germline CDR1 and CDR2: SQVTM and ANQGSEA. Trimming left V 6 bases short and J 2 bases short, with 17 bases between. The CDR3 is CSVSDQGRTYEQYF. The CDR3 nucleotides read TGCAGCGTCTCCGACCAGGGTCGAACCTACGAGCAGTACTTC.

This sequence joins TRBV6-1 and TRBJ2-3; D remains unclear. The ends were cut back, 3 bases at V and 2 bases at J, with 9 bases in the middle. In germline, CDR1 is MNHNS, CDR2 SASEGT. This CDR3 contains 14 residues. The CDR3: CASSEAYNTDTQYF. Here the CDR3 DNA reads TGTGCCAGCAGTGAGGCTTACAACACAGATACGCAGTATTTT.

The V and J genes are TRBV5-1 and TRBJ2-3; the D gene is possibly TRBD2 (5 bases). Trimming left V 4 bases short and J 6 bases short, with 9 bases between. This CDR3 contains 12 residues. CDR1 and CDR2 from the germline V gene are SGHRS and YFSETQ. The CDR3 is CASSDEGDTQYF. The CDR3 coding sequence is TGCGCCAGCAGCGACGAGGGCGATACGCAGTATTTT.

The chain carries TRBV7-2 and TRBJ2-1, with D maybe TRBD2 (5 bases). The CDR3 spans 13 residues. Trimming took off 6 bases at V and 4 bases at J, with 10 bases between the two ends. CDR1 is SGHTA and CDR2 is FQGNSA in the germline V gene. CDR3 region: CASSIGIYNEQFF. As DNA, the CDR3 is TGTGCCAGCAGTATCGGGATTTACAATGAGCAGTTCTTC.

The chain uses TRBV5-4 and TRBJ2-7, with D hard to call. CDR3 size: 15 residues. V lost 4 bases and J lost 0, with 14 bases in between. CDR1 and CDR2 from the germline V gene are SGHNT and YYREEE (reference sequence). Written as DNA, the CDR3 is TGTGCCAGCAGCCAAGGTTGGGTTAGCTCCTACGAGCAGTACTTC. This translates into CASSQGWVSSYEQYF. Supplemented by reference TRBV5-4 and TRBJ2-7, the full variable domain reads ETGVTQSPTHLIKTRGQQVTLRCSSQSGHNTVSWYQQALGQGPQFIFQYYREEENGRGNFPPRFSGLQFPNYSSELNVNALELDDSALYLCASSQGWVSSYEQYFGPGTRLTVT.

The rearrangement uses TRBV7-9 and TRBJ2-5, with 7 bases fitting TRBD1. The trim removed 5 bases at V and 4 bases at J, leaving 7 bases unmatched. CDR1 is SEHNR, CDR2 FQNEAQ, per germline (reference sequence). CDR3 size: 14 residues. The CDR3 region has the DNA TGTGCCAGCAGCCCCGGGACAGTGGGAGAGACCCAGTACTTC. It translates to CASSPGTVGETQYF.

The V and J genes are TRBV2 and TRBJ2-2; D may be TRBD2 (5 bases). The V and J ends lost 7 bases and 6 bases respectively, with 15 bases between them. Germline loops: CDR1 SNHLY, CDR2 FYNNEI. The CDR3 is made up of 14 amino acids. CDR3 region: CASNNEGAAGELFF. The CDR3 bases are TGTGCCAGCAACAACGAGGGCGCTGCCGGGGAGCTGTTTTTT.

The chain couples TRBV4-1 to TRBJ1-1; weak D call: TRBD1 (6 bases). V lost 7 bases and J lost 0, with 15 bases in between. The CDR3 is made up of 15 amino acids. Germline V CDR1 and CDR2: MGHRA, YSYEKL. The DNA of the CDR3 is TGCGCCAGCACCCTTTCGGGACAAGTGAACACTGAAGCTTTCTTT. Its protein is CASTLSGQVNTEAFF.

CDR3 coding DNA: TGTGCCAGCAGCCGCTCGGGAGGTGCTAATGAAAAACTGTTTTTT. Encoded protein: CASSRSGGANEKLFF. This rearrangement joins TRBV5-4 to TRBJ1-4; D not certain. The germline V and J ends were trimmed by 4 bases and 3 bases, with 13 bases remaining between them. The CDR3 sequence is 15 residues long. Looked up from germline, CDR1 is SGHNT and CDR2 is YYREEE (reference sequence). Full variable domain (remainder filled in from reference TRBV5-4 and TRBJ1-4): ETGVTQSPTHLIKTRGQQVTLRCSSQSGHNTVSWYQQALGQGPQFIFQYYREEENGRGNFPPRFSGLQFPNYSSELNVNALELDDSALYLCASSRSGGANEKLFFGSGTQLSVL.

J is TRBJ2-6 and V is TRBV9; D not resolved. Germline V gene data show CDR1 as SGDLS and CDR2 as YYNGEE. Trimming shortened V by 2 bases and J by 0 bases, and 3 bases separated the two germline ends. This CDR3 is 14 amino acids long. DNA of the CDR3: TGTGCCAGCAGCGTGGGCTCTGGGGCCAACGTCCTGACTTTC. Translating gives CASSVGSGANVLTF.

The J gene is TRBJ2-1, the V gene TRBV7-2, with D maybe TRBD1 (6 bases). This CDR3 has 15 amino acids. V was shortened by 1 base and J by 6 bases, with 13 bases between the two germline ends. CDR1 SGHTA and CDR2 FQGNSA come from the germline V gene. The CDR3 region is CASSLDGGYRNEQFF. The CDR3 DNA follows: TGTGCCAGCAGCTTAGATGGGGGCTACCGCAATGAGCAGTTCTTC.

The sample holds a few counts of this clone. The chain employs TRBV6-4 and TRBJ2-7, with 7 positions matching TRBD1. Trimming took 10 bases from V and 2 from J; bases not matched to a gene: 11. Germline V gene data show CDR1 as MRHNA and CDR2 as SNTAGT. This CDR3 comprises 14 residues. The CDR3 loop is CATLWGQGAYEQYF. Written as DNA, the CDR3 is TGTGCCACCCTATGGGGGCAGGGGGCCTACGAGCAGTACTTC.

The sample holds one count of this clone. The chain combines TRBV27 with TRBJ2-7; the D gene is possibly TRBD2 (6 bases). V was clipped by 0 bases and J by 5 bases, with 11 bases between them. CDR3 length: 14 amino acids. From germline, CDR1 is MNHEY and CDR2 SMNVEV (reference sequence). CDR3: CASSLSWDFNEQYF. DNA for the CDR3: TGTGCCAGCAGTTTATCGTGGGACTTTAACGAGCAGTACTTC.

This clone was detected only once. This chain connects TRBV6-1 to TRBJ1-2; D possibly corresponds to TRBD1 (6 bases). Trimming stripped 4 bases from V and 8 bases from J, with 11 bases between. CDR3 length: 12 amino acids. CDR1 is MNHNS and CDR2 is SASEGT in the germline V gene. The CDR3 DNA follows: TGTGCCAGCAGTGTACAGGGCGAAGGCTACACCTTC. It specifies CASSVQGEGYTF.